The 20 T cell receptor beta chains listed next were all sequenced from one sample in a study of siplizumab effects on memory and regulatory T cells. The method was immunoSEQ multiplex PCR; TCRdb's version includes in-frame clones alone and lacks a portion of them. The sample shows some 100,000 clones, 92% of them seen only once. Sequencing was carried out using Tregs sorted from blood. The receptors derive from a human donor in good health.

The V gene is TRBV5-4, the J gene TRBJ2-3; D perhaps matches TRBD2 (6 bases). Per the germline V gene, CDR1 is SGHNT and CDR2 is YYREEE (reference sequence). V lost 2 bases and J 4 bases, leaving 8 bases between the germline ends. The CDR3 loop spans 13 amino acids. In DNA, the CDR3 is TGTGCCAGCAGCTTTCTAGCGTCAGATACGCAGTATTTT. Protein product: CASSFLASDTQYF. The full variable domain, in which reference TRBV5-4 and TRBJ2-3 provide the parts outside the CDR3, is ETGVTQSPTHLIKTRGQQVTLRCSSQSGHNTVSWYQQALGQGPQFIFQYYREEENGRGNFPPRFSGLQFPNYSSELNVNALELDDSALYLCASSFLASDTQYFGPGTRLTVL.

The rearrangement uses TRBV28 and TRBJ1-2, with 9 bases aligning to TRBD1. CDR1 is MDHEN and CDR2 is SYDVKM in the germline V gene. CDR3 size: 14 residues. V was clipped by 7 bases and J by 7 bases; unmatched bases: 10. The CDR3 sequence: CASIQGAPYGGYTF. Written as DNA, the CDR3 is TGTGCCAGCATACAGGGGGCCCCCTATGGTGGCTACACCTTC.

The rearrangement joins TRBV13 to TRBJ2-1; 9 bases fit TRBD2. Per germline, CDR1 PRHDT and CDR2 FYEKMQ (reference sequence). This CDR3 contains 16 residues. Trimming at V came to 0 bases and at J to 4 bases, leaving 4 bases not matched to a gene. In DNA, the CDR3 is TGTGCCAGCAGCTTAGGGGGACTAGCAGCTTACAATGAGCAGTTCTTC. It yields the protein CASSLGGLAAYNEQFF. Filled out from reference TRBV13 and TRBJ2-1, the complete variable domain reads AAGVIQSPRHLIKEKRETATLKCYPIPRHDTVYWYQQGPGQDPQFLISFYEKMQSDKGSIPDRFSAQQFSDYHSELNMSSLELGDSALYFCASSLGGLAAYNEQFFGPGTRLTVL.

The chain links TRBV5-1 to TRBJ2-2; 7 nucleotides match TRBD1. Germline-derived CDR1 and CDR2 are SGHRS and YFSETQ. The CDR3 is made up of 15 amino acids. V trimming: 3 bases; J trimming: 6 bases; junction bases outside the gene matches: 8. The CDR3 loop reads CASSWGKGGSGELFF. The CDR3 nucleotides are TGCGCCAGCAGCTGGGGGAAAGGGGGCTCCGGGGAGCTGTTTTTT.

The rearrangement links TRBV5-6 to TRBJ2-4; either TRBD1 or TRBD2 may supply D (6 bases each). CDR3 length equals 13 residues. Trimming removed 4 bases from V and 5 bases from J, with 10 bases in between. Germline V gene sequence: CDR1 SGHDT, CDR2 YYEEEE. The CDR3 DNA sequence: TGTGCCAGCAGCCGTAGGGGGGAAAACATTCAGTACTTC. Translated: CASSRRGENIQYF. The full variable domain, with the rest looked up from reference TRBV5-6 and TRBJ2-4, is DAGVTQSPTHLIKTRGQQVTLRCSPKSGHDTVSWYQQALGQGPQFIFQYYEEEERQRGNFPDRFSGHQFPNYSSELNVNALLLGDSALYLCASSRRGENIQYFGAGTRLSVL.

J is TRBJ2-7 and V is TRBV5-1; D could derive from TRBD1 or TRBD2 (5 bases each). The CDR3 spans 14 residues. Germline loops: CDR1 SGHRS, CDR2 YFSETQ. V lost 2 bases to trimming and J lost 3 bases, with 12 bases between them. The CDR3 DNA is TGCGCCAGCAGCTTATCTGGGACGAACTACGAGCAGTACTTC. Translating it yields CASSLSGTNYEQYF.

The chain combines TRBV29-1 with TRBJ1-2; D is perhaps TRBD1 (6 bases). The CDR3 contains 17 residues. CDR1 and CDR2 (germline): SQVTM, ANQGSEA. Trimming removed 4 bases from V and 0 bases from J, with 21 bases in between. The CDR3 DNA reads TGCAGCGTTGTGGTCCCCAATGGGGCAGGGGCTAACTATGGCTACACCTTC. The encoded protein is CSVVVPNGAGANYGYTF.

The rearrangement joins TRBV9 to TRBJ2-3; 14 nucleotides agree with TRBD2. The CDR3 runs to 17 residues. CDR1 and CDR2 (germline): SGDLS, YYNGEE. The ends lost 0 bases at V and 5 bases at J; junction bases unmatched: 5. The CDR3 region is CASSVGGLAGAGDTQYF. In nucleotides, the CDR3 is TGTGCCAGCAGCGTAGGGGGACTAGCGGGAGCTGGAGATACGCAGTATTTT.

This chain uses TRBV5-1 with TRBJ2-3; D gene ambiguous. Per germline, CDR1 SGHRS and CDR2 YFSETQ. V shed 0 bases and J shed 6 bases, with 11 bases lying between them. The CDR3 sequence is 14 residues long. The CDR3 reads CASSLGAPQDTQYF. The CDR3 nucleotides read TGCGCCAGCAGCTTGGGGGCCCCCCAGGATACGCAGTATTTT.

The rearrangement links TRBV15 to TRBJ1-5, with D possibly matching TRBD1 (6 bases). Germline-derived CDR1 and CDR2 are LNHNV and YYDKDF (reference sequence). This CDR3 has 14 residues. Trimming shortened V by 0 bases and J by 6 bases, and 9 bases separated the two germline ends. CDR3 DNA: TGTGCCACCAGCAGAGATAGGGGGGGTCAGCCCCAGCATTTT. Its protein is CATSRDRGGQPQHF.

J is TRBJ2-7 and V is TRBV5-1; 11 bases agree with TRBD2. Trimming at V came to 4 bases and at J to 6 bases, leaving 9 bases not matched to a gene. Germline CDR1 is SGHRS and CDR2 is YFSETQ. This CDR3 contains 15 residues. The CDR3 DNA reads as TGCGCCAGCAGCAATGTAGCGGGAGGGCCAACCGAGCAGTACTTC. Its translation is CASSNVAGGPTEQYF.

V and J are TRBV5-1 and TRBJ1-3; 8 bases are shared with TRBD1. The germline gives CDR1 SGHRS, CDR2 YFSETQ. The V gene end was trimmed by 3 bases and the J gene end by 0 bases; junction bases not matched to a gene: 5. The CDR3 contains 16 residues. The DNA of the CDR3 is TGCGCCAGCAGCTGGGGGACAGGCAACTCTGGAAACACCATATATTTT. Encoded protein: CASSWGTGNSGNTIYF.

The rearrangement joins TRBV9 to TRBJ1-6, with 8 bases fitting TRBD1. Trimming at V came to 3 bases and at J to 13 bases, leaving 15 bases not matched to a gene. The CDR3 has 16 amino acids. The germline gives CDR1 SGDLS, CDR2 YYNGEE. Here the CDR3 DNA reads TGTGCCAGCAGCGCCACCTCCGGGACAGGTTTTTTCCCCCTCCACTTT. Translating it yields CASSATSGTGFFPLHF. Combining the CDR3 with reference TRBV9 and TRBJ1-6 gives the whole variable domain DSGVTQTPKHLITATGQRVTLRCSPRSGDLSVYWYQQSLDQGLQFLIQYYNGEERAKGNILERFSAQQFPDLHSELNLSSLELGDSALYFCASSATSGTGFFPLHFGNGTRLTVT.

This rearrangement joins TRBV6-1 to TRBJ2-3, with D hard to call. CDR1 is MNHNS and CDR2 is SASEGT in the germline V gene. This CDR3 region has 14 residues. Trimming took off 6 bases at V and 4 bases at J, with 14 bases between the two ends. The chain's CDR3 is CASSKTGSPDTQYF. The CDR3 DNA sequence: TGTGCCAGCAGCAAAACCGGTAGCCCAGATACGCAGTATTTT.

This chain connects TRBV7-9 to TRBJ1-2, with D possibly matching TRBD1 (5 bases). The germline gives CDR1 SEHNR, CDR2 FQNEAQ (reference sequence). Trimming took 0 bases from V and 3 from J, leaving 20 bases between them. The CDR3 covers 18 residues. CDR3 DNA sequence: TGTGCCAGCAGCTTAGCCAGGACGTGGGGCGCGTCCGACTATGGCTACACCTTC. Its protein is CASSLARTWGASDYGYTF.

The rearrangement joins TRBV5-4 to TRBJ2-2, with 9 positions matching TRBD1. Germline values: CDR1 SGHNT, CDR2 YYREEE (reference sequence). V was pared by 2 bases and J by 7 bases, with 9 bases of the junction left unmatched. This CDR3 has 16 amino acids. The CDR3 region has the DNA TGTGCCAGCAGCTTAAGGGACAGGGCTTTAATCGGGGAGCTGTTTTTT. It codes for CASSLRDRALIGELFF.

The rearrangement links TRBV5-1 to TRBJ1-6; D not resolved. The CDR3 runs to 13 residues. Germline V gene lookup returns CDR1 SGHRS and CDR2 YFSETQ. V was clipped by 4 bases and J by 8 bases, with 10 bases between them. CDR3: CASSLQRDSPLHF. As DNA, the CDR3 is TGCGCCAGCAGCCTACAGCGTGATTCACCCCTCCACTTT.

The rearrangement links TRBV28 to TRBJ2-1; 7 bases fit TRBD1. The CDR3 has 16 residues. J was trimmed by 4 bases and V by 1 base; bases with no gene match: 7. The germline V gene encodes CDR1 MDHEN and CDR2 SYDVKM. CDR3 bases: TGTGCCAGCAGTTTATATTTTCGACAGGGATACAATGAGCAGTTCTTC. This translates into CASSLYFRQGYNEQFF. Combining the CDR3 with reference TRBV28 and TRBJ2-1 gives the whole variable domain DVKVTQSSRYLVKRTGEKVFLECVQDMDHENMFWYRQDPGLGLRLIYFSYDVKMKEKGDIPEGYSVSREKKERFSLILESASTNQTSMYLCASSLYFRQGYNEQFFGPGTRLTVL.

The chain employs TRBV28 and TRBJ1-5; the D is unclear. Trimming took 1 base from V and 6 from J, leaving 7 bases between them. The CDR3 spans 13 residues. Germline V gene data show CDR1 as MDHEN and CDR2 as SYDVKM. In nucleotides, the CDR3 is TGTGCCAGCAGTTTATATGGCCGTCAGCCCCAGCATTTT. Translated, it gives CASSLYGRQPQHF.

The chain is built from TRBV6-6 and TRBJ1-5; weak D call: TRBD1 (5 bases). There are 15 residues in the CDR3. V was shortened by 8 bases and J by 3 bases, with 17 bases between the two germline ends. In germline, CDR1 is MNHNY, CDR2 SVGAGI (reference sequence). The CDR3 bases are TGTGCCAGCGCGCCCCTGGACGGGACCAATCAGCCCCAGCATTTT. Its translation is CASAPLDGTNQPQHF.